These T cell receptor beta chains were read from a single sample in a study of OX40 agonist ivuxolimab in advanced cancers. Data came from immunoSEQ multiplex PCR; TCRdb stores just in-frame clones and leaves some out. The table lists just over 60,000 clones, 92% of them singletons, with 0.62% in the top ten. The material was CD4+ or CD8+ T cells sorted from blood, obtained in a trial of the OX40 agonist ivuxolimab. These receptors all come from an adult with an advanced solid tumor such as melanoma, head and neck, liver or kidney cancer. Each CDR3 is given with its conserved first and last residue. D genes are given only for firm matches. Not every row has a clone size; where given, it reads once, few, many or a size class.

v_gene	abundance	d_gene	j_gene	CDR3nt	CDR3aa
TRBV4-1	NA	NA	TRBJ2-1	TGCGCCAGCAGCCAAGAAGGGGAGGGGGGGCGCTACAATGAGCAGTTCTTC	CASSQEGEGGRYNEQFF
TRBV30	few	TRBD1	TRBJ1-2	TGTGCCTTGGACAGGGATGGCTACACCTTC	CALDRDGYTF
TRBV27	few	NA	TRBJ2-7	TGTGCCAGCAGTGCGGACAGCTACGAGCAGTACTTC	CASSADSYEQYF
TRBV30	NA	NA	TRBJ1-2	TGTGCCTGGAGGGTTAGATATGGCTACACCTTC	CAWRVRYGYTF
TRBV6-5	NA	NA	TRBJ2-7	TGTGCCAGCAGCGGAACCCCCCGCCTCTACGAGCAGTACTTC	CASSGTPRLYEQYF
TRBV27	NA	TRBD1	TRBJ1-2	TGTGCCAGCAGGCCCCGCGACAGGGTCATCGGCTACACCTTC	CASRPRDRVIGYTF
TRBV13	NA	NA	TRBJ2-7	TGTGCCAGCAGTCACCGTAGGGGCTACGAGCAGTACTTC	CASSHRRGYEQYF
TRBV5-6	few	NA	TRBJ2-2	TGTGCCAGCAGCTACGGGAGACCCGGGGAGCTGTTTTTT	CASSYGRPGELFF
TRBV5-5	NA	TRBD2	TRBJ2-7	TGTGCCAGCAGCTCCTTAGCGGGCGGCTACGAGCAGTACTTC	CASSSLAGGYEQYF
TRBV30	once	NA	TRBJ2-7	TGTGCCTGGAGTGGGAACTTATACGAGCAGTACTTC	CAWSGNLYEQYF
TRBV28	once	TRBD2	TRBJ2-1	TGTGCCAGCAGTGGCGCTCGGACTAGCGGAGGTAATGAGCAGTTCTTC	CASSGARTSGGNEQFF
TRBV25-1	NA	TRBD1	TRBJ2-7	TGTGCCAGCAGGGGACAGAGCTACGAGCAGTACTTC	CASRGQSYEQYF
TRBV6-6	NA	TRBD2	TRBJ2-1	TGTGCCAGCAGTAAGCTAGCGGGCTCCTACAATGAGCAGTTCTTC	CASSKLAGSYNEQFF
TRBV9	NA	NA	TRBJ1-5	TGTGCCAGCAGCGTAGGGGGGCAGAGCAATCAGCCCCAGCATTTT	CASSVGGQSNQPQHF
TRBV6-1	NA	TRBD1	TRBJ1-4	TGTGCCAGCATTCAGACAGGGGTGGGCGAAAAACTGTTTTTT	CASIQTGVGEKLFF
TRBV9	NA	NA	TRBJ1-1	TGTGCCAGCCGACGAGGACCCGAGGGGGCTGAAGCTTTCTTT	CASRRGPEGAEAFF
TRBV2	NA	TRBD1	TRBJ1-1	TGTGCCAGCAGTGATTGGGCAGGGGGCAACACTGAAGCTTTCTTT	CASSDWAGGNTEAFF
TRBV27	NA	NA	TRBJ2-3	TGTGCCAGCCTTCCCGGGGCAGGGAACGCAGATACGCAGTATTTT	CASLPGAGNADTQYF
TRBV30	once	NA	TRBJ1-1	TGTGCCTGGAGGGTGACTTCGAACACTGAAGCTTTCTTT	CAWRVTSNTEAFF
TRBV6-5	NA	TRBD1	TRBJ2-7	TGTGCCAGCCTCACCGGGACAGGGGGGAGTGAGCAGTACTTC	CASLTGTGGSEQYF
TRBV5-1	NA	NA	TRBJ2-3	TGCGCCAGCAGCTCCGACCCAGACACAGATACGCAGTATTTT	CASSSDPDTDTQYF
TRBV19	NA	NA	TRBJ2-5	TGTGCCAGTACCGGAGGCGGGGAGACCCAGTACTTC	CASTGGGETQYF
TRBV5-1	NA	TRBD1	TRBJ1-4	TGCGCCAGCAGCACCGGGACAGGAGAAGAAAAACTGTTTTTT	CASSTGTGEEKLFF
TRBV5-1	NA	NA	TRBJ2-7	TGCGCCAGCAGCTTTACCAGGGGATACTACGAGCAGTACTTC	CASSFTRGYYEQYF
TRBV6-1	few	TRBD1	TRBJ2-2	TGTGCCAGCAGACCCGGGACAGCGAACACCGGGGAGCTGTTTTTT	CASRPGTANTGELFF
TRBV5-1	once	NA	TRBJ1-1	TGCGCCAGCACCCCAACCAGGGGCACTGAAGCTTTCTTT	CASTPTRGTEAFF
TRBV19	NA	NA	TRBJ2-5	TGTGCCAGTACCTCCCCGGGGGGACAGCAAGAGACCCAGTACTTC	CASTSPGGQQETQYF
TRBV6-1	NA	NA	TRBJ2-7	TGTGCCAGCAGAATTTCAGCCGGCGAGCAGTACTTC	CASRISAGEQYF
TRBV5-4	NA	NA	TRBJ1-4	TGTGCCAGCAGCCCCCCGGGCAGGGAGGAAAAACTGTTTTTT	CASSPPGREEKLFF
TRBV27	once	NA	TRBJ1-2	TGTGCCAGCAGTTTAAGGAATACAGGATATGGCTACACCTTC	CASSLRNTGYGYTF
TRBV11-3	few	NA	TRBJ2-7	TGTGCCAGCAGCTTCAGATCCGTACGGATCCCCTACGAGCAGTACTTC	CASSFRSVRIPYEQYF
TRBV6-6	NA	NA	TRBJ1-1	TGTGCCAGCAGAAAGGGGGGGGTGGCTAACACTGAAGCTTTCTTT	CASRKGGVANTEAFF
TRBV5-6	NA	TRBD1	TRBJ1-2	TGTGCCAGCAGCTTGGGACAGGGGTGGCACTATGGCTACACCTTC	CASSLGQGWHYGYTF
TRBV7-9	NA	TRBD2	TRBJ2-5	TGTGCCAGCAGCACGGGACTAGCGGGAAAAGAGACCCAGTACTTC	CASSTGLAGKETQYF
TRBV7-9	NA	NA	TRBJ2-6	TGTGCCAGCAGCTTAAATAATCCGGCCAACGTCCTGACTTTC	CASSLNNPANVLTF
TRBV27	NA	NA	TRBJ2-3	TGTGCCAGCACCCATAGCCCGGAAGATACGCAGTATTTT	CASTHSPEDTQYF
TRBV6-1	NA	TRBD2	TRBJ2-2	TGTGCCAGCAGTGTCGGGACTAGCGGGAGTCGCGGTAGGACCGGGGAGCTGTTTTTT	CASSVGTSGSRGRTGELFF